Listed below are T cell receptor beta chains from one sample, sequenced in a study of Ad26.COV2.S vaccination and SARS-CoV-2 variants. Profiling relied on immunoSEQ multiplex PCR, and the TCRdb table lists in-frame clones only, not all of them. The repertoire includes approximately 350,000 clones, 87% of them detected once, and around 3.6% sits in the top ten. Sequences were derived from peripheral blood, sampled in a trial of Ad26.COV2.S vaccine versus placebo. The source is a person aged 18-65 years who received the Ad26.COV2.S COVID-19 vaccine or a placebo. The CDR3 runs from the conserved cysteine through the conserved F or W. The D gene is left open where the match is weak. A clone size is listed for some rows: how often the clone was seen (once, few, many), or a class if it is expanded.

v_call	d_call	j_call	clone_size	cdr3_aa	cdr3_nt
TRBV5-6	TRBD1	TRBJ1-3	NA	CASSLGTVIYF	TGTGCCAGCAGCCTCGGGACAGTCATATATTTT
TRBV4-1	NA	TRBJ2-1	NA	CASSHEPGRGAGYNEQFF	TGCGCCAGCAGCCATGAACCGGGACGAGGGGCGGGATACAATGAGCAGTTCTTC
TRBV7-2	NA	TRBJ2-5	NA	CASSFVRVGSQETQYF	TGTGCCAGCAGCTTTGTCCGGGTTGGGAGCCAAGAGACCCAGTACTTC
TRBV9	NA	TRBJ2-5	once	CASSVVAGSPETQYF	TGTGCCAGCAGCGTAGTGGCGGGGAGCCCAGAGACCCAGTACTTC
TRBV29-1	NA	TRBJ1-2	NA	CSAAGHPSYGYTF	TGCAGCGCTGCTGGACACCCTAGTTATGGCTACACCTTC
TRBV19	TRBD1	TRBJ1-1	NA	CASSIVRGQGAGEAFF	TGTGCCAGTAGTATTGTTCGTGGACAGGGGGCCGGTGAAGCTTTCTTT
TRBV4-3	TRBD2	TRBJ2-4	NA	CASSQDGAGVAKNIQYF	TGCGCCAGCAGCCAAGATGGGGCGGGGGTAGCCAAAAACATTCAGTACTTC
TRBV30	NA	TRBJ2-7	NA	CAWKYGPTYEQYF	TGTGCCTGGAAGTATGGGCCTACCTACGAGCAGTACTTC
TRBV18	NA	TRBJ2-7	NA	CASSPLIGWTEQEQYF	TGTGCCAGCTCACCCCTAATTGGCTGGACAGAGCAAGAGCAGTACTTC
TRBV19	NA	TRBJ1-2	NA	CASKGGPEANYGYTF	TGTGCCAGTAAAGGGGGGCCTGAAGCTAACTATGGCTACACCTTC
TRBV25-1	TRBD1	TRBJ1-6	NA	CASSEGTGDNSPLHF	TGTGCCAGCAGTGAAGGGACAGGGGATAATTCACCCCTCCACTTT
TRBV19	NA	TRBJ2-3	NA	CASSIFGHQLGDTQYF	TGTGCCAGTAGTATTTTTGGACATCAGCTTGGAGATACGCAGTATTTT